This T cell receptor (beta chain) came from a study of T cells in Graves' hyperthyroidism and ophthalmopathy. Study outcomes and limitations: Among clonotypes expanded in thyroid above 0.001, most were also found in blood. Ophthalmopathy got predicted by the model a median approximately six months before its onset.

Regarding this clonotype: Its antigen is unknown. The germline gene is not matched at one end of the junction; a read error may be the cause.

This CDR3 is 13 amino acids long. Germline V lookup: CDR1 LNHNV, CDR2 YYDKDF (reference sequence). RNA transcripts yielded amplified TCR beta CDR3 regions. Researchers ran a first-round RT-PCR on the TCR CDR3 using the HTBI primer set. TCRdb re-analysed the multiplex PCR reads in MiXCR, keeping a single row per CDR3 protein. The table lists some 500,000 distinct CDR3 sequences, 15% to 20% of them singletons, with 25% to 30% in the top ten. Each ophthalmopathy patient scored at least 3 on the Clinical Activity Score and at least 4 on NOSPECS grade, with duration under 3 months. This TCR derives from a woman younger than 45 with Graves' ophthalmopathy. The gene calls are TRBV15 and TRBJ1-2; D is undetermined. Sequencing was carried out using blood. The CDR3 region is CATSGSQGYGYTF. CDR3 nucleotides: TGCGCCACCAGCGGAAGTCAAGGCTATGGCTACACCTTC.